These T cell receptor beta chains were read from a single sample in a study of blood T cells in healthy people across ages. TCRdb reprocessed the 5' RACE reads via MiXCR and lists one record per CDR3 protein. The table shows 720,000 or so distinct CDR3 sequences, with 40% to 50% occurring only once. The specimen sequenced was blood. Receptors originate from a man older than 75 in good health. Each CDR3 is given with its conserved first and last residue. A D gene is named only where the DNA matches it firmly. The size entry is marked missing in some rows and otherwise reads once, few, many or a size class.

TRBV25-1	TRBJ1-5	once	15	.	TGTGCCAGCAGTGAAAATGGGGGTAGCAATCAGCCCCAGCATTTT	CASSENGGSNQPQHF
TRBV21-1	TRBJ1-3	once	16	.	TGTGCCAGCAGCAAAGATTGCGGGAGCTCTGGAAACACCATATATTTT	CASSKDCGSSGNTIYF
TRBV9	TRBJ2-7	few	15	.	TGTGCCAGCAGCGTAGCGGCAGGGGTACCCTACGAGCAGTACTTC	CASSVAAGVPYEQYF
TRBV20-1	TRBJ2-5	many	14	TRBD1	TGCAGTGCTACGGACAGGGGAGACCAAGAGACCCAGTACTTC	CSATDRGDQETQYF
TRBV6-5	TRBJ1-4	.	14	TRBD1	TGTGCCGGCAGTTTAACAGGGGTAGGGGAAAAACTGTTTTTT	CAGSLTGVGEKLFF
TRBV9	TRBJ2-3	few	13	.	TGTGCCAGCAGCGTTGATGGGTGGGGGACGCAGTATTTT	CASSVDGWGTQYF
TRBV15	TRBJ2-1	few	15	TRBD1	TGTGCCACTACCCCTGGACAGGGGGCCAACAATGAGCAGTTCTTC	CATTPGQGANNEQFF
TRBV4-3	TRBJ2-1	.	16	.	TGCGCCAGCAGCCAATTACCGGGACGGGCCCTCAATGAGCAGTTCTTC	CASSQLPGRALNEQFF
TRBV7-9	TRBJ1-5	few	16	.	TGTGCCAGCAGCTTAGCTGGGGGAAGAAGCAATCAGCCCCAGCATTTT	CASSLAGGRSNQPQHF
TRBV20-1	TRBJ2-1	few	17	TRBD2	TGCAGTGCTAGAGGCCCTAGCGGGGGGCCGTCCTACAATGAGCAGTTCTTC	CSARGPSGGPSYNEQFF
TRBV28	TRBJ2-1	.	10	.	TGTGCCAGCAGTGGCCGTAAGCAGTTCTTC	CASSGRKQFF
TRBV4-1	TRBJ2-2	.	15	.	TGCGCCAACAGCCTAACACCTCAGGGACCCCGGGAGCTGTTTTTT	CANSLTPQGPRELFF
TRBV28	TRBJ1-6	.	14	.	TGTGCCATACAGATGGGGTCCTATAATTCACCCCTCCACTTT	CAIQMGSYNSPLHF
TRBV5-1	TRBJ2-7	.	16	TRBD2	TGCGCCAGCAGCTTGGGGGCTAGCGGGGGGGCATACGAGCAGTACTTC	CASSLGASGGAYEQYF
TRBV7-2	TRBJ2-7	few	14	.	TGTGCCAGCAGCTTTCAACTCGTCTCCTACGAGCAGTACTTC	CASSFQLVSYEQYF
TRBV5-5	TRBJ1-2	.	15	.	TGTGCCAGCAGCTTAGATGACAATGCCAACTATGGCTACACCTTC	CASSLDDNANYGYTF
TRBV3-1	TRBJ2-1	.	17	TRBD2	TGTGCCAGCAGCCTCGGGATCGCGGGGGGGCCGGGCAATGAGCAGTTCTTC	CASSLGIAGGPGNEQFF
TRBV28	TRBJ1-2	.	15	.	TGTGCCAGCAGTTCACCACAGGATGGGGTTTATGGCTACACCTTC	CASSSPQDGVYGYTF
TRBV19	TRBJ2-7	few	16	TRBD1	TGTGCCAGTAGTTCTCTTTTAGGACAGGATTCGAACGAGCAGTACTTC	CASSSLLGQDSNEQYF
TRBV6-1	TRBJ2-1	.	15	TRBD2	TGTGCCAGCAGTGAAAGGGTAGCGGGAGGATATGAGCAGTTCTTC	CASSERVAGGYEQFF
TRBV6-2/TRBV6-3	TRBJ2-1	few	12	.	TGTGCCACCGGGGCCAGTTTCAATGAGCAGTTCTTC	CATGASFNEQFF
TRBV28	TRBJ2-5	.	12	.	TGTGCCAGCAGGTTGGTCACGCAGACCCAGTACTTC	CASRLVTQTQYF
TRBV6-2/TRBV6-3	TRBJ1-1	.	12	.	TGTGCCAGCAGTAAGGACTGGAGTGAAGCTTTCTTT	CASSKDWSEAFF
TRBV7-9	TRBJ1-6	few	13	.	TGTGCCACCACCGGGGGCAATAATTCACCCCTCCACTTT	CATTGGNNSPLHF
TRBV13	TRBJ2-3	many	11	.	TGTGCCAGCGCACTTAGGGATACGCAGTATTTT	CASALRDTQYF
TRBV4-2	TRBJ2-3	.	17	TRBD2	TGTGCCAGCAGCCAAGTATCCGGGACTAGCTTTTCAGATACGCAGTATTTT	CASSQVSGTSFSDTQYF
TRBV18	TRBJ2-5	.	15	.	TGTGCCAGCTCACCATTTACCGCAGGGGTGGAGACCCAGTACTTC	CASSPFTAGVETQYF
TRBV7-8	TRBJ2-7	few	16	.	TGTGCCAGCAGCTCCACCGGGCCTAGGGATGTGTACGAGCAGTACTTC	CASSSTGPRDVYEQYF
TRBV6-1	TRBJ1-2	few	13	.	TGTGCCAGCAGTGCACAGGGCGGCTATGGCTACACCTTC	CASSAQGGYGYTF
TRBV7-2	TRBJ2-5	few	13	.	TGTGCCAGCAGCTTAGTAGGCGGAAGAGAGCAGTACTTC	CASSLVGGREQYF
TRBV5-1	TRBJ2-5	.	13	.	TGCGCCAGCAGCGAAGCTGCCCTAGAGACCCGGTACTTC	CASSEAALETRYF
TRBV28	TRBJ2-3	many	16	TRBD2	TGTGCCAGCAGCAAATATAGCGGGAAAAGCACAGATACGCAGTATTTT	CASSKYSGKSTDTQYF
TRBV7-2	TRBJ2-5	few	13	.	TGTGCCAGCAGTTCAGTCAGGGGTCGGGAGCAGTACTTC	CASSSVRGREQYF
TRBV5-1	TRBJ2-7	few	15	TRBD1	TGCGCCAGCAGCATTCCCCGGGACAGGGGTGGAGAGCAGTACTTC	CASSIPRDRGGEQYF
TRBV5-1	TRBJ1-1	.	14	.	TGCGCCAGCAGAGTGACGGGGCCGGGCACTGAAGCTTTCTTT	CASRVTGPGTEAFF
TRBV7-2	TRBJ2-5	few	15	.	TGTGCTAGCAGCTACGTACGGACAGTACAAGAGACCCAGTACTTC	CASSYVRTVQETQYF
TRBV5-6	TRBJ2-7	.	16	.	TGTGCCAGCAGCCCCGACAGGGGACTAGTGATCTACGAGCAGTACTTC	CASSPDRGLVIYEQYF
TRBV20-1	TRBJ1-2	.	14	TRBD1	TGCAGTGCTCTACAGATGACAGGGGACTATGGCTACACCTTC	CSALQMTGDYGYTF
TRBV6-2/TRBV6-3	TRBJ2-2	.	18	TRBD1	TGTGCCAGCAGTTCTAACCTAAGACAGGGGGCGAGTGCCGGGGAGCTGTTTTTT	CASSSNLRQGASAGELFF
TRBV7-9	TRBJ2-1	.	16	TRBD2	TGTGCCAGCAGCCCTCTTAGCGGGAGGCGGATCAATGAGCAGTTCTTC	CASSPLSGRRINEQFF
TRBV9	TRBJ2-3	.	15	TRBD2	TGTGCCAGCAGCGTGACTAGCAGCCACACAGATACGCAGTATTTT	CASSVTSSHTDTQYF
TRBV3-1	TRBJ2-5	.	14	.	TGTGCCAGCAGCCAACTGGGGGCGGGTGAGACCCAGTACTTC	CASSQLGAGETQYF
TRBV4-2	TRBJ2-7	.	15	TRBD2	TGTGCCAGCAGCCCGACGGGGGCGGGGGGTTACGAGCAGTACTTC	CASSPTGAGGYEQYF
TRBV20-1	TRBJ1-6	.	15	.	TGCAGTGCTAACAGAGAGAATTCCCCCGATTCACCCCTCCACTTT	CSANRENSPDSPLHF
TRBV30	TRBJ2-5	.	14	.	TGTGCCTGGAGAGTAACCGGGCCAGAGGGGACCCAGTACTTC	CAWRVTGPEGTQYF
TRBV6-2/TRBV6-3	TRBJ2-5	.	14	.	TGTGCCAGCAGCCTATTCGGGGGTGGCTATGAGCAGTACTTC	CASSLFGGGYEQYF
TRBV10-1	TRBJ2-7	few	15	TRBD1	TGCGCCAGCAGTGAGGTGGGACAGGGACCCTACGAGCAGTACTTC	CASSEVGQGPYEQYF
TRBV29-1	TRBJ2-7	few	12	.	TGCAGCGTTGGAGTAGGGAGTGTAGAGCAGTACTTC	CSVGVGSVEQYF
TRBV12-3/TRBV12-4	TRBJ2-3	.	15	TRBD2	TGTGCCAGCAGTTCCCCCAGCGGGAGTACAGATGCGCAGTATTTT	CASSSPSGSTDAQYF
TRBV29-1	TRBJ1-2	many	10	.	TGCAGCGTTGAAGAGGATGGCTACACCTTC	CSVEEDGYTF